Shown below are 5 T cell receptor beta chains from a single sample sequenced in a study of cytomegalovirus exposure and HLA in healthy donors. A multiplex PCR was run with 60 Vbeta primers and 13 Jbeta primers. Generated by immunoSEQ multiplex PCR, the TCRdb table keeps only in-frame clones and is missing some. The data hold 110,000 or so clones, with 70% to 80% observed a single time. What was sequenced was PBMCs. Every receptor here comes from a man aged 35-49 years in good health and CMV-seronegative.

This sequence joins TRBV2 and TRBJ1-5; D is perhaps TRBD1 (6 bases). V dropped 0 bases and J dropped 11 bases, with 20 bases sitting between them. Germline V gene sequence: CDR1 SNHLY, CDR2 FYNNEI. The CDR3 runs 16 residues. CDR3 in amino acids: CASSEALFAGQQSQHF. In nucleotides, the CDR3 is TGTGCCAGCAGTGAAGCGCTTTTTGCAGGACAGCAGTCCCAGCATTTT.

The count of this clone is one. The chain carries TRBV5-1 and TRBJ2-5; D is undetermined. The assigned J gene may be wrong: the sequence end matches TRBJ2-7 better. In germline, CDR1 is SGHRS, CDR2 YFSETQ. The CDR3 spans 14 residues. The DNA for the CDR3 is TGCGCCAGCAGCTTAGGCCCCTCGGAGTACGAGCAGTACTTC. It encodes CASSLGPSEYEQYF.

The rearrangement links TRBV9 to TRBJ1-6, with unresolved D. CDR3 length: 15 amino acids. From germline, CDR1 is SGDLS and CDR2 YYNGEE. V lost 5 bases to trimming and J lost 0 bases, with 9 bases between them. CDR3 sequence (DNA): TGTGCCAGCAGTCGTTCCAGCTCCTATAATTCACCCCTCCACTTT. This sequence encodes CASSRSSSYNSPLHF.

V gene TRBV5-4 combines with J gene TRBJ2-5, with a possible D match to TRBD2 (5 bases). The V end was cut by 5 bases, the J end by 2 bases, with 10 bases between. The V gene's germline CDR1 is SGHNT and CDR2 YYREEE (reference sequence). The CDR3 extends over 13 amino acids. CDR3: CASRTSGQETQYF. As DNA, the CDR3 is TGTGCCAGCAGAACGAGCGGACAAGAGACCCAGTACTTC.

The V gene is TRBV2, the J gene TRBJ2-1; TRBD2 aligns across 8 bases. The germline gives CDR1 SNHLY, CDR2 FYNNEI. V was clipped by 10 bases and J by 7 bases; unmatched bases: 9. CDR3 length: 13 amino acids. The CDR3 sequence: CAIQAGVRNEQFF. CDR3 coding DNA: TGTGCCATCCAAGCGGGAGTGCGAAATGAGCAGTTCTTC.